A selection of T cell receptor beta chains follows, all from one sample in a study of identical twins. From the 5' RACE reads, TCRdb called clonotypes with MiXCR, one entry per CDR3 protein. The sample records approximately 470,000 distinct CDR3 sequences, 14% being singletons. The same data also went into a second study, on yellow fever vaccine responses in identical twins.

Sequenced sample: CD4+ T cells sorted from blood. These TCRs come from a woman aged 18-30 years in good health. The CDR3 runs from the conserved cysteine through the conserved F or W. The D gene is left open where the match is weak. Only some rows state a clone size, as once, few, many or a class for expanded clones.

- | TRBJ2-7 | TRBV20-1 | - | CSASVDFYEQYF | TGCAGTGCTAGTGTGGATTTCTACGAGCAGTACTTC
TRBD1 | TRBJ1-1 | TRBV7-9 | few | CASSLEGTGGTEAFF | TGTGCCAGCAGCTTAGAAGGGACAGGGGGAACTGAAGCTTTCTTT
- | TRBJ2-1 | TRBV6-2/TRBV6-3 | - | CASSYKGGKQFF | TGTGCCAGCAGTTACAAAGGTGGAAAGCAGTTCTTC
TRBD2 | TRBJ2-3 | TRBV20-1 | many | CSARPSGRATDTQYF | TGCAGTGCTAGGCCTTCCGGGAGGGCCACAGATACGCAGTATTTT
TRBD1 | TRBJ2-1 | TRBV20-1 | - | CSARPDRGVYNEQFF | TGCAGTGCTAGACCCGACAGGGGGGTTTACAATGAGCAGTTCTTC
TRBD1 | TRBJ2-7 | TRBV28 | few | CASSFMGQHSYEQYF | TGTGCCAGCAGTTTCATGGGACAGCACTCCTACGAGCAGTACTTC
- | TRBJ1-2 | TRBV27 | - | CASIGPRGYTF | TGTGCCAGCATCGGGCCCCGTGGCTACACCTTC
TRBD1 | TRBJ2-7 | TRBV7-8 | - | CASSLPGGSAYEQYF | TGTGCCAGCAGCCTACCAGGGGGTAGCGCCTACGAGCAGTACTTC
TRBD1 | TRBJ2-7 | TRBV27 | few | CASSTGTGIYEQYF | TGTGCCAGCAGTACCGGGACAGGAATCTACGAGCAGTACTTC
TRBD2 | TRBJ2-2 | TRBV5-1 | - | CASSLVSGSFGTGELFF | TGCGCCAGCAGCTTGGTTAGCGGGAGCTTCGGCACCGGGGAGCTGTTTTTT
- | TRBJ2-2 | TRBV11-2 | few | CASSLGVSGELFF | TGTGCCAGCAGCTTAGGAGTTAGCGGGGAGCTGTTTTTT
- | TRBJ2-1 | TRBV20-1 | - | CSARGSFGNEQFF | TGCAGTGCCCGTGGGAGTTTTGGCAATGAGCAGTTCTTC
- | TRBJ1-1 | TRBV5-1 | few | CASSLESLRAGTFAEAFF | TGCGCCAGCAGCTTGGAATCCCTCCGGGCAGGGACTTTTGCTGAAGCTTTCTTT
TRBD2 | TRBJ2-5 | TRBV10-2 | - | CASRGTSGKETQYF | TGCGCCAGCAGGGGAACTAGCGGCAAAGAGACCCAGTACTTC
- | TRBJ2-1 | TRBV12-5 | few | CASGLDSLNEQFF | TGTGCTAGTGGTTTGGACAGTCTTAATGAGCAGTTCTTC
TRBD2 | TRBJ2-7 | TRBV20-1 | few | CSAPLGAGVGEQYF | TGCAGTGCCCCACTGGGAGCGGGAGTGGGCGAGCAGTACTTC
- | TRBJ2-2 | TRBV10-3 | many | CAISESISTGELFF | TGTGCCATCAGTGAGTCGATTTCCACCGGGGAGCTGTTTTTT
- | TRBJ2-5 | TRBV7-6 | few | CASSFGTRETQYF | TGTGCCAGCAGTTTCGGAACCCGAGAGACCCAGTACTTC
- | TRBJ2-1 | TRBV3-1 | few | CASSQETAQQFF | TGTGCCAGCAGCCAAGAAACGGCCCAACAGTTCTTC
TRBD2 | TRBJ2-2 | TRBV25-1 | - | CASSASGRGDTGELFF | TGTGCCAGCAGTGCTAGCGGGAGGGGGGACACCGGGGAGCTGTTTTTT
- | TRBJ2-2 | TRBV3-1 | - | CASSPPEHTGELFF | TGTGCCAGCAGCCCCCCCGAGCACACCGGGGAGCTGTTTTTT
TRBD2 | TRBJ2-1 | TRBV2 | - | CASSNRAGGNKRNEQFF | TGTGCCAGCAGTAACAGAGCGGGGGGGAATAAACGGAATGAGCAGTTCTTC
- | TRBJ2-5 | TRBV29-1 | many | CSVLKGEETQYF | TGCAGCGTTTTAAAAGGGGAAGAGACCCAGTACTTC
- | TRBJ2-3 | TRBV12-3/TRBV12-4 | many | CAGAPGKGHDTQYF | TGTGCCGGGGCCCCGGGGAAGGGGCATGATACGCAGTATTTT
- | TRBJ2-1 | TRBV28 | few | CASSLSGGGQFF | TGTGCCAGCAGTTTATCTGGTGGTGGGCAGTTCTTC
- | TRBJ2-2 | TRBV24-1 | - | CASEGVFTGELFF | TGTGCCTCCGAAGGGGTTTTTACCGGGGAGCTGTTTTTT
TRBD2 | TRBJ2-7 | TRBV5-1 | many | CASSLPPSPGLAKNF | TGCGCCAGCAGCTTGCCGCCTTCCCCGGGACTAGCGAAGAACTTC
TRBD1 | TRBJ2-7 | TRBV20-1 | - | CSARGQGNSYEQYF | TGCAGTGCTAGGGGACAGGGCAACTCCTACGAGCAGTACTTC
TRBD1 | TRBJ2-1 | TRBV14 | - | CASSLKAGQGDYEQFF | TGTGCCAGCAGCCTGAAAGCCGGACAGGGGGACTATGAGCAGTTCTTC
- | TRBJ1-2 | TRBV10-3 | - | CAISESSERYGYTF | TGTGCCATCAGTGAGTCGAGTGAACGCTATGGCTACACCTTC
- | TRBJ1-3 | TRBV9 | many | CASSVTGTSGNTIYF | TGTGCCAGCAGCGTCACAGGGACCTCTGGAAACACCATATATTTT
- | TRBJ2-2 | TRBV7-6 | few | CASSLVKGKATGELFF | TGTGCCAGCAGCTTAGTTAAGGGGAAGGCCACCGGGGAGCTGTTTTTT